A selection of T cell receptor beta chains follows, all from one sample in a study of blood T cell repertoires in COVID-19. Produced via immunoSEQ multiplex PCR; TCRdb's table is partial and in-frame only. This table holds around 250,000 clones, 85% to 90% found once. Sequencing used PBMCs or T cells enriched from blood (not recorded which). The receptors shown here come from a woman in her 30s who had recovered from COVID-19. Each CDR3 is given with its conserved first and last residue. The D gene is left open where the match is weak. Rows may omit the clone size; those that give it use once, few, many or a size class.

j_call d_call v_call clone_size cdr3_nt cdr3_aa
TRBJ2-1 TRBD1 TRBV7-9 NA TGTGCCAGCAGCCCCATCCGACAGGGGATATCGAATGAGCAGTTCTTC CASSPIRQGISNEQFF
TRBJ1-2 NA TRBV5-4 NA TGTGCCAGCAGCTCCTCAAATGGGGCCGACCTCTATGGCTACACCTTC CASSSSNGADLYGYTF
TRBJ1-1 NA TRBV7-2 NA TGTGCCAGCAGCTTAGATCCAGGGTTTGGAAACACTGAAGCTTTCTTT CASSLDPGFGNTEAFF
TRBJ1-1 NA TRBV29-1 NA TGCAGCGTTGAATTGCAGGTGAACACTGAAGCTTTCTTT CSVELQVNTEAFF
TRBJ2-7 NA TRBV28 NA TGTGCCAGCAGTGCGTTGTCAGGGAGGTACGAGCAGTACTTC CASSALSGRYEQYF
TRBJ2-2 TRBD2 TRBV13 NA TGTGCCAGCATCAGACATCCGGGGGGTAGGGACCTCTTTAGTTCGAACACCGGGGAGCTGTTTTTT CASIRHPGGRDLFSSNTGELFF
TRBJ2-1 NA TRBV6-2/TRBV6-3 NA TGTGCCAGCAGTGACAGCTCCTACAATGAGCAGTTCTTC CASSDSSYNEQFF
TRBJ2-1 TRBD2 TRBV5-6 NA TGTGCCAGCAGCTCCCTAGCGGCCAATGAGCAGTTCTTC CASSSLAANEQFF
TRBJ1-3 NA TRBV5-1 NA TGCGCCAGCAGCTTGGGAGGACAGTTGGACACCATATATTTT CASSLGGQLDTIYF
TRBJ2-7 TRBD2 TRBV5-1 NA TGCGCCAGCAGCTCGACTAGCGGGAGTTACGAGCAGTACTTC CASSSTSGSYEQYF
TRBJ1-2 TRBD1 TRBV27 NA TGTGCCAGCAGTCTGGTCGGACAGGGTAACTATGGCTACACCTTC CASSLVGQGNYGYTF
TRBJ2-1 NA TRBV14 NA TGTGCCAGCAGCCAAGATTTATCGGGTTACAATGAGCAGTTCTTC CASSQDLSGYNEQFF
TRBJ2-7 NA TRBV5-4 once TGTGCCAGCAGCTTGCAGACAGGAGCGAGGAACGAGCAGTACTTC CASSLQTGARNEQYF
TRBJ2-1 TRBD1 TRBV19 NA TGTGCCAGTAGTCCAAAGAACAGGGGTGGAAAGAACAATGAGCAGTTCTTC CASSPKNRGGKNNEQFF
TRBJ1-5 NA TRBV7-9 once TGTGCCAGCAGCTTGGAGGGACGCGGTCAGCCCCAGCATTTT CASSLEGRGQPQHF
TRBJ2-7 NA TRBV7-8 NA TGTGCCAGCAGCTTAAGAGGGATCGAGGCCGAGCAGTACTTC CASSLRGIEAEQYF
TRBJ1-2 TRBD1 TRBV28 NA TGTGCCAGCAGTTCTCTGGGACAGGGGGGAGGGGGCTACACCTTC CASSSLGQGGGGYTF
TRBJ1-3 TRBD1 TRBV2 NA TGTGCCAGACTCGTCCGACAGGGAGGAAGAAACACCATATATTTT CARLVRQGGRNTIYF
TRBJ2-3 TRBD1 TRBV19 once TGTGCCAGTAGAACCTCGGACAGGGGGCTAACAGATACGCAGTATTTT CASRTSDRGLTDTQYF
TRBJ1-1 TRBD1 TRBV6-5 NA TGTGCCAGCAACAGGGGGACTGAAGCTTTCTTT CASNRGTEAFF
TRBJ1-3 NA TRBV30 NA TGTGCCTGGAGTCCTTTGGGAAACACCATATATTTT CAWSPLGNTIYF
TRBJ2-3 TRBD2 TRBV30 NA TGTGCCTGGAGCCAACTAGCGGGAGGGCCGGAAGATACGCAGTATTTT CAWSQLAGGPEDTQYF
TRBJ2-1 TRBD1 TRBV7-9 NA TGTGCCAGCAGCCTAACAGGGGGCCGGAACAATGAGCAGTTCTTC CASSLTGGRNNEQFF
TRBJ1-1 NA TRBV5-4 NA TGTGCCAGCAGCCTGACTGTAGCTAACACTGAAGCTTTCTTT CASSLTVANTEAFF
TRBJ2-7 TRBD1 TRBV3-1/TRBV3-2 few TGTGCCAGCAGCCCAGGGACAGGGTGGGTGGACGAGCAGTACTTC CASSPGTGWVDEQYF
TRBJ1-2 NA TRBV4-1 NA TGCGCCAGCAGCCAAGCACAGGACCCTTCCTATGGCTACACCTTC CASSQAQDPSYGYTF
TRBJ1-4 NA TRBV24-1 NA TGTGCCACCAGTGACCAAGAGGGGGATAATGAAAAACTGTTTTTT CATSDQEGDNEKLFF
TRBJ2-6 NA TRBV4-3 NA TGCGCCAGCAGCCAAGATCTTTCTCGTCGTGGGGCCAACGTCCTGACTTTC CASSQDLSRRGANVLTF
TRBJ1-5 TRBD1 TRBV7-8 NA TGTGCCAGCAGTACCTATCCTGACAGGGACAGTCAGCCCCAGCATTTT CASSTYPDRDSQPQHF
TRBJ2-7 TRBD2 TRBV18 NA TGTGCCAGCTCACCAGGGACTAGCCCCTACGAGCAGTACTTC CASSPGTSPYEQYF
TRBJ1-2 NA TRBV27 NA TGTGCCAGCTCTGGGGCGACTAACTATGGCTACACCTTC CASSGATNYGYTF
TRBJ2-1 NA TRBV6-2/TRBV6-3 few TGTGCCAGCAGTTACTCATCCGGCGGGCTTGGGGGGGAGCAGTTCTTC CASSYSSGGLGGEQFF
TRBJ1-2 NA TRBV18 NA TGTGCCAGCTCAGCGGAAGACGGAAACTACTATGGCTACACCTTC CASSAEDGNYYGYTF
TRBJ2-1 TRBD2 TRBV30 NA TGTGCCTGGAGAGAGCTAGCGGGAGAGGTGTTCTTC CAWRELAGEVFF
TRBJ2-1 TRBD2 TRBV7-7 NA TGTGCTAGCAGCTTAGCGGAACTAGCGGGAGTTGGGAATGAGCAGTTCTTC CASSLAELAGVGNEQFF
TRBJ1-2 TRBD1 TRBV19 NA TGTGCCAGTAGTATAAACAGGGGACCCAAAGGACCCTATGGCTACACCTTC CASSINRGPKGPYGYTF
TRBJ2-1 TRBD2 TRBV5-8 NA TGTGCCAGCAGCTTGTCCGGGAGGGCTCGCAATGAGCAGTTCTTC CASSLSGRARNEQFF